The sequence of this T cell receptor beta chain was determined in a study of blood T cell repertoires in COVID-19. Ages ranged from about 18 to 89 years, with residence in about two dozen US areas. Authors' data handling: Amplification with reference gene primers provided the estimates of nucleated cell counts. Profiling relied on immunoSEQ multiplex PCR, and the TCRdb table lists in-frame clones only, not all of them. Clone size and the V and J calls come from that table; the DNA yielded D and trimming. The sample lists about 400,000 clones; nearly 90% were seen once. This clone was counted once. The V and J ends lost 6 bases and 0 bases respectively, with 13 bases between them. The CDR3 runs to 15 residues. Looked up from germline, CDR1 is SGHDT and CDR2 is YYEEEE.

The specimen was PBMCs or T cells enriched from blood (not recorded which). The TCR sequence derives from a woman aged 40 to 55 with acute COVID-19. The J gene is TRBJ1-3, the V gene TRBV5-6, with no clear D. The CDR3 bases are TGTGCCAGCATTTCCTGGAGGCTCTCTGGAAACACCATATATTTT. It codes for CASISWRLSGNTIYF. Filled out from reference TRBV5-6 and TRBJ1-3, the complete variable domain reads DAGVTQSPTHLIKTRGQQVTLRCSPKSGHDTVSWYQQALGQGPQFIFQYYEEEERQRGNFPDRFSGHQFPNYSSELNVNALLLGDSALYLCASISWRLSGNTIYFGEGSWLTVV.